A single T cell receptor beta chain is shown here with its context. This specimen belongs to a study of control samples from healthy donors and cancer patients. The V gene's germline CDR1 is SQVTM and CDR2 ANQGSEA. The germline V and J ends were trimmed by 4 bases and 4 bases, with 13 bases remaining between them. CDR3 length: 13 residues. Produced via immunoSEQ multiplex PCR; TCRdb's table is partial and in-frame only. The data show about 92,000 clones, with roughly 78% seen just once and about 10% held by the top ten. The chain joins TRBV29-1 to TRBJ2-5; weak D call: TRBD2 (6 bases). The sequence derives from a woman between 55 and 75 years old in good health. What was sequenced was blood. CDR3 residues: CSVGGQGGETQYF. DNA of the CDR3: TGCAGCGTTGGTGGCCAGGGAGGAGAGACCCAGTACTTC.